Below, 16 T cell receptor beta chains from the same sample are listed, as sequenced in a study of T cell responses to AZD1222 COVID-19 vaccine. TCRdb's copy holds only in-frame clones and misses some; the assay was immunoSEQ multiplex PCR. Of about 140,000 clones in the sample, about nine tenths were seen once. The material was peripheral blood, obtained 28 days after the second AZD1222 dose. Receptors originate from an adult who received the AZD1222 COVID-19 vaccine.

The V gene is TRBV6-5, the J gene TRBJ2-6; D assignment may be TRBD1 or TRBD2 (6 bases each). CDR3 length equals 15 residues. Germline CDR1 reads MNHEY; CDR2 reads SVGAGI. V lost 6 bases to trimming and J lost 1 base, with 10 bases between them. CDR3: CASREGGSGANVLTF. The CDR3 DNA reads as TGTGCCAGCAGGGAGGGGGGTTCTGGGGCCAACGTCCTGACTTTC.

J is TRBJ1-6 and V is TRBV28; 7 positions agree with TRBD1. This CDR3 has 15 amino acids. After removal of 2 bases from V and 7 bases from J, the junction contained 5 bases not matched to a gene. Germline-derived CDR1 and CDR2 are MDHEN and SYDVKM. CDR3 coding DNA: TGTGCCAGCAGTTTAAAGGCAGGGGGAAATTCACCCCTCCACTTT. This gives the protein CASSLKAGGNSPLHF.

CDR3 loop: CSVEDHNRASGYTF. In DNA, the CDR3 is TGCAGCGTTGAAGATCACAACAGGGCGAGTGGCTACACCTTC. This chain joins TRBV29-1 and TRBJ1-2, with D perhaps TRBD1 (6 bases). From germline, CDR1 is SQVTM and CDR2 ANQGSEA. The CDR3 length is 14 residues. V dropped 0 bases and J dropped 7 bases, with 15 bases sitting between them. Complete variable domain (other parts from reference TRBV29-1 and TRBJ1-2): SAVISQKPSRDICQRGTSLTIQCQVDSQVTMMFWYRQQPGQSLTLIATANQGSEATYESGFVIDKFPISRPNLTFSTLTVSNMSPEDSSIYLCSVEDHNRASGYTFGSGTRLTVV.

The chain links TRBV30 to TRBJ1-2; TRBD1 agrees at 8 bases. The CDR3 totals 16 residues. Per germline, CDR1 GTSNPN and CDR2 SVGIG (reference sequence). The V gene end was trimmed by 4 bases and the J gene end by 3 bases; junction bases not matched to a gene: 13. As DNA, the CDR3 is TGTGCCTGGACCTCCCGACAGGGGTGGGGGGACTATGGCTACACCTTC. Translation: CAWTSRQGWGDYGYTF.

For the CDR3, the DNA is TGTGCCAGTAGTCCACAACACCGGGGCCGAAGCAATCAGCCCCAGCATTTT. Protein product: CASSPQHRGRSNQPQHF. The chain has TRBV19 and TRBJ1-5, with a weak D call TRBD1 (5 bases). Trimming stripped 5 bases from V and 1 base from J, with 18 bases between. This CDR3 spans 17 amino acids. CDR1 and CDR2 (germline): LNHDA, SQIVND (reference sequence). Full variable domain (remainder filled in from reference TRBV19 and TRBJ1-5): DGGITQSPKYLFRKEGQNVTLSCEQNLNHDAMYWYRQDPGQGLRLIYYSQIVNDFQKGDIAEGYSVSREKKESFPLTVTSAQKNPTAFYLCASSPQHRGRSNQPQHFGDGTRLSIL.

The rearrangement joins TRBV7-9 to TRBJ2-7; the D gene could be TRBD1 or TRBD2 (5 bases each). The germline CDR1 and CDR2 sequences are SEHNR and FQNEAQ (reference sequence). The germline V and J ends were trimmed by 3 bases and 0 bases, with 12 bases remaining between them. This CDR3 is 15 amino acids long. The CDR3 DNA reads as TGTGCCAGCAGCTTTAGAACAGGACTCTCCTACGAGCAGTACTTC. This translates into CASSFRTGLSYEQYF.

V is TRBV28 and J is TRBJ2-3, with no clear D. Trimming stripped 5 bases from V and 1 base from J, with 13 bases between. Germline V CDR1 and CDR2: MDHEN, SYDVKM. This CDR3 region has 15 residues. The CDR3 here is CASSKVEAGTDTQYF. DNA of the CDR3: TGTGCCAGCAGTAAGGTTGAGGCGGGCACAGATACGCAGTATTTT.

The CDR3 nucleotides read TGTGCCAGCAGTGAAGATGGGACAGGGGGGAAGTTCTTC. It yields the protein CASSEDGTGGKFF. This chain joins TRBV6-1 and TRBJ2-1; 11 bases are shared with TRBD1. In germline, CDR1 is MNHNS, CDR2 SASEGT. The length of the CDR3 is 13 residues. Trimming cost V 1 base and J 14 bases; bases outside gene matches: 4.

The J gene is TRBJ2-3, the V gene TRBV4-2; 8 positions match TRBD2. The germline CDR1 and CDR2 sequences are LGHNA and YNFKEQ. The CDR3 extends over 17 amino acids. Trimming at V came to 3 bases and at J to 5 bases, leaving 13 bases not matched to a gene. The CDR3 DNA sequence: TGTGCCAGCAGCCAGGGGGCCCGGGCGGGAGGTGGAGATACGCAGTATTTT. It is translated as CASSQGARAGGGDTQYF.

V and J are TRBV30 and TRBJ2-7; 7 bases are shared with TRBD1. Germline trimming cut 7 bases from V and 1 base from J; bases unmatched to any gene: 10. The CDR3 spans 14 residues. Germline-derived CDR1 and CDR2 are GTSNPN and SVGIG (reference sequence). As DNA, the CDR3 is TGTGCCTTTATACAGGGGACCCTGTCCTACGAGCAGTACTTC. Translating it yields CAFIQGTLSYEQYF.

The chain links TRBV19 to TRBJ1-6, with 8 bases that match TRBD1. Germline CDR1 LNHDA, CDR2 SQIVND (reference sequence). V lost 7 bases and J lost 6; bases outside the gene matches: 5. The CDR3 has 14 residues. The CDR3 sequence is CASTSDRVNSPLHF. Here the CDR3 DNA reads TGTGCCAGTACATCGGACAGGGTTAATTCACCCCTCCACTTT.

CDR3 DNA: TGCGCCAGCAGCTTGAGACAGGGAGGTCCATATGGCTACACCTTC. Amino acid sequence: CASSLRQGGPYGYTF. The chain couples TRBV5-1 to TRBJ1-2; 7 bases agree with TRBD1. The CDR3 covers 15 residues. CDR1 and CDR2 from the germline V gene are SGHRS and YFSETQ. The junction had 8 bases not matched to a gene; V was cut back by 1 base and J by 5 bases.

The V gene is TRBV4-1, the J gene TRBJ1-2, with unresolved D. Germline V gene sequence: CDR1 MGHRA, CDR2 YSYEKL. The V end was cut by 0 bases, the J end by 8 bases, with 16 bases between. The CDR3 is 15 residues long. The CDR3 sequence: CASSQERRVSGGYTF. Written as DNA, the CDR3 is TGCGCCAGCAGCCAAGAACGAAGGGTGTCCGGCGGCTACACCTTC.

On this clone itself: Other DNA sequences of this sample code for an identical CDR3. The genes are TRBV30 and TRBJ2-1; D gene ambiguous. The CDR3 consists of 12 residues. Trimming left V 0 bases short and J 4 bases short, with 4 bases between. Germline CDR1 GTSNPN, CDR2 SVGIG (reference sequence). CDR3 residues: CAWSVSYNEQFF. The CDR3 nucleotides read TGTGCCTGGAGTGTTTCATACAATGAGCAGTTCTTC.

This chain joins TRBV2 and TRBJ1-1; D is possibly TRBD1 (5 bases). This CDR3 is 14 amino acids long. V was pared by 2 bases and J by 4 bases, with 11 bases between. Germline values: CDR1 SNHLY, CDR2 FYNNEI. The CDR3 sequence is CASSENRGGTEAFF. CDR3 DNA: TGTGCCAGCAGTGAAAATCGGGGGGGCACTGAAGCTTTCTTT.

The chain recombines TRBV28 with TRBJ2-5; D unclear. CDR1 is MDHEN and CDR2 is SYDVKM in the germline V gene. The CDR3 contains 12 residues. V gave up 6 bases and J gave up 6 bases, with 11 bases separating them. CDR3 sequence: CASRNPDQTQYF. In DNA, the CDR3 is TGTGCCAGCAGAAATCCGGACCAGACCCAGTACTTC.